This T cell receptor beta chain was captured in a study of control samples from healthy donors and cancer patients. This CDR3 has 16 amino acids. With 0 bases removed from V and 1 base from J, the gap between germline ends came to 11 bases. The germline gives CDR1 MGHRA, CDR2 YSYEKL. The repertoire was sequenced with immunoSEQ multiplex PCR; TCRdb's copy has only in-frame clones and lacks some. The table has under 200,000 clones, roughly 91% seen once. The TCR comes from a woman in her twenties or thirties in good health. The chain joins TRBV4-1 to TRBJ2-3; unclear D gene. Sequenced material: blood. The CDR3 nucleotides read TGCGCCAGCAGCCAAGATTGGGCTTGGGGCACAGATACGCAGTATTTT. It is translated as CASSQDWAWGTDTQYF.